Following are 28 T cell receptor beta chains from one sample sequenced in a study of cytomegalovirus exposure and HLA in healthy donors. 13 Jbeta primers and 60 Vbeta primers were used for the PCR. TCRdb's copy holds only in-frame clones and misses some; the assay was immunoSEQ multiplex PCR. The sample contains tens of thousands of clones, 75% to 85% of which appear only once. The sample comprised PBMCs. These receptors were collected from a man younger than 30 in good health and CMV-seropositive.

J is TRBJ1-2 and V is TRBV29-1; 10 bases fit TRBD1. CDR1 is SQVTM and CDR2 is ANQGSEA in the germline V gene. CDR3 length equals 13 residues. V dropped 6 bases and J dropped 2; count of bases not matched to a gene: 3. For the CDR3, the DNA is TGCAGCGTGACAGGGGGCGAGAACTATGGCTACACCTTC. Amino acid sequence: CSVTGGENYGYTF.

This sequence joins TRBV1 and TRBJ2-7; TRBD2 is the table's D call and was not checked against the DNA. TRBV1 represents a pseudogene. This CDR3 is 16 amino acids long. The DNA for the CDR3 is TGCACCAACTCGAGCGGGGAGGCTCCCTTGGGGTACGAGCAGTACTTC. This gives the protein CTNSSGEAPLGYEQYF.

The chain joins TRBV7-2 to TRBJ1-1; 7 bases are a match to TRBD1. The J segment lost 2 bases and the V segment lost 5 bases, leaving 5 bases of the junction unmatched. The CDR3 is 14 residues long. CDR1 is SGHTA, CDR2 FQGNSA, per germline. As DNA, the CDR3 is TGTGCCAGCAGCCCAAGACAGGGAAACACTGAAGCTTTCTTT. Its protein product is CASSPRQGNTEAFF.

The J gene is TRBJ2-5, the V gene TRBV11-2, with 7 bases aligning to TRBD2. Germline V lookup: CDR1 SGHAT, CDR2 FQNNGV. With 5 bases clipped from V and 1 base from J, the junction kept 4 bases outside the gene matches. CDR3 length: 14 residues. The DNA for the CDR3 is TGTGCCAGCAGCGTGGGGGGGGTCCAAGAGACCCAGTACTTC. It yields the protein CASSVGGVQETQYF.

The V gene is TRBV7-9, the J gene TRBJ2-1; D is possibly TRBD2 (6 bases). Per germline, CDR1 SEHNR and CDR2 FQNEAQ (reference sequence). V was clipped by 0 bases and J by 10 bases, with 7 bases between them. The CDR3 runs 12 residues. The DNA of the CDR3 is TGTGCCAGCAGCTTAGCGGCGGGAGAGCAGTTCTTC. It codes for CASSLAAGEQFF.

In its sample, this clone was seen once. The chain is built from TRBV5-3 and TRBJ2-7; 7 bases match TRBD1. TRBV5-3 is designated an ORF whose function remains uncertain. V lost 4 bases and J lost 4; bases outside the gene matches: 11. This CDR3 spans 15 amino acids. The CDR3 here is CARSQQGEELYEQYF. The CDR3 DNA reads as TGTGCCAGAAGCCAGCAGGGGGAAGAGCTGTACGAGCAGTACTTC.

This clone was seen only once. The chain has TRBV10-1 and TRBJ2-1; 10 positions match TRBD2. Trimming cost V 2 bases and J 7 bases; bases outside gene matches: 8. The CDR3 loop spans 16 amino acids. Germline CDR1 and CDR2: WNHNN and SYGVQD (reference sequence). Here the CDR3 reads CASSERYLAGANEQFF. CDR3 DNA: TGCGCCAGCAGTGAGCGGTACCTAGCGGGAGCTAATGAGCAGTTCTTC.

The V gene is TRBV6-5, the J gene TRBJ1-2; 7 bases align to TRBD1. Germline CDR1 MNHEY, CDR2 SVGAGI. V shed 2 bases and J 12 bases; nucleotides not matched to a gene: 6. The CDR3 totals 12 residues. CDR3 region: CASSYGDREHTF. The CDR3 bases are TGTGCCAGCAGTTACGGCGACAGGGAACACACCTTC.

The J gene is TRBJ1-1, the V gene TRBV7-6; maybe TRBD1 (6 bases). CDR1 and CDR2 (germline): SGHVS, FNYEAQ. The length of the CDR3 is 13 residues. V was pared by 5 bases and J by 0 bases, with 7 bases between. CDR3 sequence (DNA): TGTGCCAGCAGCGCAGGGGTGAACACTGAAGCTTTCTTT. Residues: CASSAGVNTEAFF. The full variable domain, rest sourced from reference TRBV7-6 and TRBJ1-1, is GAGVSQSPRYKVTKRGQDVALRCDPISGHVSLYWYRQALGQGPEFLTYFNYEAQQDKSGLPNDRFSAERPEGSISTLTIQRTEQRDSAMYRCASSAGVNTEAFFGQGTRLTVV.

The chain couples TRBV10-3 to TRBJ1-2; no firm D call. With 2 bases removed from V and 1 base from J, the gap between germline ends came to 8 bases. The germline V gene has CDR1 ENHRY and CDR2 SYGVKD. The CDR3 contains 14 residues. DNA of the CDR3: TGTGCCATCAGTGAGAGAGGCAGTAACTATGGCTACACCTTC. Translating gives CAISERGSNYGYTF.

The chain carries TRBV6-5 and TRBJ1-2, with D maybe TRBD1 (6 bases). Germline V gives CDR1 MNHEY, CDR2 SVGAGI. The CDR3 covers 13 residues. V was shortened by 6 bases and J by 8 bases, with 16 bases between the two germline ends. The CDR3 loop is CASSRDTARGYTF. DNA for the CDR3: TGTGCCAGCAGCAGGGACACCGCGAGAGGCTACACCTTC.

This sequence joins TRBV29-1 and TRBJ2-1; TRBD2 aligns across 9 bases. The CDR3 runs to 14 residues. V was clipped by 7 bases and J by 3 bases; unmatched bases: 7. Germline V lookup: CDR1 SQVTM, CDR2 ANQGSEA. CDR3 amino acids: CSAAPSGDYNEQFF. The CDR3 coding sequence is TGCAGCGCTGCCCCTAGCGGGGACTACAATGAGCAGTTCTTC.

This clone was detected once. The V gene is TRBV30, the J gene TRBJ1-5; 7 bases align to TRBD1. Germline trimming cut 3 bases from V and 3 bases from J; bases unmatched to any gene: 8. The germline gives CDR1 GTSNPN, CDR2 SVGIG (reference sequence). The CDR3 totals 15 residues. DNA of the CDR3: TGTGCCTGGAGAACCGGGACAGCGATCAATCAGCCCCAGCATTTT. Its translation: CAWRTGTAINQPQHF.

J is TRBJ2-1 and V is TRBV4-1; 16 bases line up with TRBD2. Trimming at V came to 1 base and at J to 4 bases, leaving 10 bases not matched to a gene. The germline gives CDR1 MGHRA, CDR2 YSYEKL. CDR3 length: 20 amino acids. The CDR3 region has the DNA TGCGCCAGCAGCCAAGGGGCAGGGACTAGCGGGGGGGACTGGTACAATGAGCAGTTCTTC. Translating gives CASSQGAGTSGGDWYNEQFF.

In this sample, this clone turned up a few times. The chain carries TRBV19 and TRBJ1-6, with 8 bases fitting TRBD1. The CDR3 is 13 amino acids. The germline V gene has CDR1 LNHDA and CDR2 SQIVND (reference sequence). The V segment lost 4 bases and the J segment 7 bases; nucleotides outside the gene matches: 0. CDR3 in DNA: TGTGCCAGTAGTAGGACAGGGAATTCACCCCTCCACTTT. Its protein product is CASSRTGNSPLHF.

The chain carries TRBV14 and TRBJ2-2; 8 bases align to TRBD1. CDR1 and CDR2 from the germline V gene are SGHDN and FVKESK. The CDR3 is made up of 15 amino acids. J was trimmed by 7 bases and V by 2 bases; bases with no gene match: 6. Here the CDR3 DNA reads TGTGCCAGCAGCCAACAGGGACAGGCAGGCGGGGAGCTGTTTTTT. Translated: CASSQQGQAGGELFF.

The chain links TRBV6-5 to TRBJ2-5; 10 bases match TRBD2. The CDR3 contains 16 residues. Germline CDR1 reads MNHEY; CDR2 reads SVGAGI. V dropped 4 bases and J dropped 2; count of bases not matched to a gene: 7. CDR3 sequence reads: CASSFQRGGSQETQYF. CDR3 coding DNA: TGTGCCAGCAGTTTCCAGCGGGGGGGTAGTCAAGAGACCCAGTACTTC.

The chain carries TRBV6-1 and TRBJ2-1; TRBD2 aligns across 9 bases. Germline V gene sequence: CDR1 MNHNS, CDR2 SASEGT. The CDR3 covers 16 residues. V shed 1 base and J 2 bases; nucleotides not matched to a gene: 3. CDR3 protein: CASSEDPSGTYNEQFF. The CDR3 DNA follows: TGTGCCAGCAGTGAAGACCCTAGCGGGACCTACAATGAGCAGTTCTTC.

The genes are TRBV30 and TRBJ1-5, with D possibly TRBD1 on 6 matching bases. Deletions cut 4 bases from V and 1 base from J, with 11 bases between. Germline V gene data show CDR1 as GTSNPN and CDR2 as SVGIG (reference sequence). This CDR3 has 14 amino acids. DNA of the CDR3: TGTGCCTGGAATCGAAGGGGGAGCAATCAGCCCCAGCATTTT. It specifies CAWNRRGSNQPQHF.

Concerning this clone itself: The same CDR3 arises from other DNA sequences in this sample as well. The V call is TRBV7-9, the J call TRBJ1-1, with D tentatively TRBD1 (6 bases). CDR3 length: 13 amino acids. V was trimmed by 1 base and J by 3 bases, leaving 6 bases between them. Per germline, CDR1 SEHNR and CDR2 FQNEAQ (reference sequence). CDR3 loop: CASSLEGDTEAFF. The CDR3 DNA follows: TGTGCCAGCAGCTTAGAGGGGGACACTGAAGCTTTCTTT.

The CDR3 DNA sequence: TGTGCCACCAGACCGGGACAGGGAGATCAAGAGACCCAGTACTTC. As protein: CATRPGQGDQETQYF. The chain joins TRBV15 to TRBJ2-5; 9 nucleotides match TRBD1. The J segment lost 2 bases and the V segment lost 6 bases, leaving 7 bases of the junction unmatched. The CDR3 has 15 residues. Germline V gene data show CDR1 as LNHNV and CDR2 as YYDKDF (reference sequence).

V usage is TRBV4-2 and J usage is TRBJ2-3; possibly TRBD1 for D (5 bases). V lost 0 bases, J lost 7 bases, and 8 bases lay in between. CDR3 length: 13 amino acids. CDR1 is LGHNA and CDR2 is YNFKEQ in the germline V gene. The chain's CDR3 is CASSQDRGNTQYF. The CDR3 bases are TGTGCCAGCAGCCAAGATAGGGGCAATACGCAGTATTTT.

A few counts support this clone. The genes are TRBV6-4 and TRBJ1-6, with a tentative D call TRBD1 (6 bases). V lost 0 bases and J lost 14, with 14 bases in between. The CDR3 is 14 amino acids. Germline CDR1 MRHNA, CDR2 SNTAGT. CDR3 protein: CASSDSDSPGTLHF. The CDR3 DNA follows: TGTGCCAGCAGTGACTCGGACAGTCCGGGGACCCTCCACTTT.

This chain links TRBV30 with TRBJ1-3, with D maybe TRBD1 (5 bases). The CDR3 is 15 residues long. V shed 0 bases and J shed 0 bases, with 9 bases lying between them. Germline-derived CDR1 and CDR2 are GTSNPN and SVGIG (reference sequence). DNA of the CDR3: TGTGCCTGGAGTGTAGGGGCTGCCTCTGGAAACACCATATATTTT. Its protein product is CAWSVGAASGNTIYF.

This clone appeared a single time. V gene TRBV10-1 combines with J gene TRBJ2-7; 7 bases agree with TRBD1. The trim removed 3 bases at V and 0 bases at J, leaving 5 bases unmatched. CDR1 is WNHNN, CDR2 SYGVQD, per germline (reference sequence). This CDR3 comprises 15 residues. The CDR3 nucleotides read TGCGCCAGCAGTGAACAGGGGAGAGACTCCTACGAGCAGTACTTC. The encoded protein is CASSEQGRDSYEQYF.

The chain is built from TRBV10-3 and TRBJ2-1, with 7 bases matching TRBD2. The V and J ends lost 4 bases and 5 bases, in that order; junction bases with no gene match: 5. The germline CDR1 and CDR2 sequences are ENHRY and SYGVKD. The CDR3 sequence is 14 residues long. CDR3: CAISVGGANNEQFF. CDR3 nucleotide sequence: TGTGCCATCAGTGTGGGAGGGGCGAACAATGAGCAGTTCTTC.

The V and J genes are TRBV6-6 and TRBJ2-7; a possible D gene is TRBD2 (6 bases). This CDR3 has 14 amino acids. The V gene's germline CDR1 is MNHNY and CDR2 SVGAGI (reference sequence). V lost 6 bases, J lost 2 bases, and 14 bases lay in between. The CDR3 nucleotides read TGTGCCAGCAGCGACACCAGACTAGCCTACGAGCAGTACTTC. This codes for CASSDTRLAYEQYF.

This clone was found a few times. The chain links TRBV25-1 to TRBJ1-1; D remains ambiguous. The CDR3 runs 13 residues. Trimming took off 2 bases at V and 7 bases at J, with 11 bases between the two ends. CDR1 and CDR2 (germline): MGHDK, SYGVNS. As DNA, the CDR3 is TGTGCCAGCAGTGAAGGGTGGCGGGATGAAGCTTTCTTT. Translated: CASSEGWRDEAFF. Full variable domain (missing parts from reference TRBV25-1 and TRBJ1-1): EADIYQTPRYLVIGTGKKITLECSQTMGHDKMYWYQQDPGMELHLIHYSYGVNSTEKGDLSSESTVSRIRTEHFPLTLESARPSHTSQYLCASSEGWRDEAFFGQGTRLTVV.